Each of the 17 T cell receptor beta chains below was sequenced from the same sample in a study of control samples from healthy donors and cancer patients. The data were produced by immunoSEQ multiplex PCR, yet TCRdb's version contains in-frame clones alone and is incomplete. Among 100,000 to 150,000 clones, approximately 84% were seen once, and the ten largest hold 1.5% to 2%. Sequencing used blood. The source of these receptors is a man between 18 and 35 years old in good health.

Of note for this clone: The germline gene is not matched at one end of the junction; a read error may be the cause. The rearrangement links TRBV7-8 to TRBJ2-5; 11 bases match TRBD1. Germline values: CDR1 SGHVS, CDR2 FQNEAQ. This CDR3 comprises 12 residues. CDR3 protein: CASSLKRDRGDF. CDR3 sequence (DNA): TGTGCCAGCAGCTTAAAGCGGGACAGGGGGGACTTC.

The chain uses TRBV5-1 and TRBJ2-5, with a weak D call TRBD1 (6 bases). The V end lost 3 bases, the J end lost 4 bases, and 16 bases lay between the germline ends. The CDR3 is made up of 15 amino acids. Germline V gene data show CDR1 as SGHRS and CDR2 as YFSETQ. The CDR3 is CASSWDPGARETQYF. In DNA form, the CDR3 reads TGCGCCAGCAGCTGGGACCCAGGGGCAAGAGAGACCCAGTACTTC.

This clone came up once. The chain links TRBV11-2 to TRBJ1-3; D uncertain. The CDR3 contains 14 residues. Germline CDR1 and CDR2: SGHAT and FQNNGV. The V end was cut by 8 bases, the J end by 4 bases, with 15 bases between. Here the CDR3 reads CASGLERTGNTIYF. The DNA of the CDR3 is TGTGCCAGCGGACTAGAGAGAACCGGAAACACCATATATTTT.

V is TRBV7-8 and J is TRBJ2-7; 10 bases line up with TRBD1. The germline CDR1 and CDR2 sequences are SGHVS and FQNEAQ. The junction had 7 bases not matched to a gene; V was cut back by 5 bases and J by 3 bases. This CDR3 is 15 amino acids long. The CDR3 spells CASSGDRGSNYEQYF. For the CDR3, the DNA is TGTGCCAGCAGCGGGGACAGGGGCTCCAACTACGAGCAGTACTTC.

This clone was counted between two and nine times. The chain has TRBV5-4 and TRBJ2-2; 8 nucleotides align to TRBD2. J was trimmed by 4 bases and V by 4 bases; bases with no gene match: 6. The CDR3 contains 15 residues. Germline lookup yields CDR1 SGHNT and CDR2 YYREEE (reference sequence). For the CDR3, the DNA is TGTGCCAGCAGCCCACGGACTAGCTCCACCGGGGAGCTGTTTTTT. Translating gives CASSPRTSSTGELFF.

The chain combines TRBV5-1 with TRBJ2-3; TRBD2 might be the D (6 bases). Trimming took 0 bases from V and 1 from J, leaving 18 bases between them. CDR3 size: 18 residues. Germline V CDR1 and CDR2: SGHRS, YFSETQ. CDR3 residues: CASSLGGYGSGGTDTQYF. The CDR3 DNA reads as TGCGCCAGCAGCTTGGGCGGTTACGGGAGCGGAGGCACAGATACGCAGTATTTT.

This chain links TRBV5-6 with TRBJ1-2, with D maybe TRBD1 (6 bases). Germline V CDR1 and CDR2: SGHDT, YYEEEE. V was pared by 4 bases and J by 0 bases, with 13 bases between. The CDR3 length is 15 residues. CDR3 nucleotide sequence: TGTGCCAGCAGCCTCGGGACACCCGCTAACTATGGCTACACCTTC. As protein: CASSLGTPANYGYTF.

The V gene is TRBV7-6, the J gene TRBJ2-1; weak D call: TRBD1 (5 bases). This CDR3 has 14 amino acids. Germline V gene data show CDR1 as SGHVS and CDR2 as FNYEAQ. Trimming left V 5 bases short and J 0 bases short, with 8 bases between. Here the CDR3 reads CASSPQGSYNEQFF. CDR3 coding DNA: TGTGCCAGCAGCCCTCAGGGCTCCTACAATGAGCAGTTCTTC.

The chain is built from TRBV6-4 and TRBJ1-1; D ambiguous. The CDR3 spans 13 residues. The germline V and J ends were trimmed by 4 bases and 1 base, with 7 bases remaining between them. CDR1 and CDR2 from the germline V gene are MRHNA and SNTAGT. The CDR3 DNA reads as TGTGCCAGCAGTGGTCAGCCGAACACTGAAGCTTTCTTT. Its protein product is CASSGQPNTEAFF.

This clone appeared once. This chain links TRBV10-1 with TRBJ1-2; a possible D gene is TRBD1 (6 bases). The germline CDR1 and CDR2 sequences are WNHNN and SYGVQD (reference sequence). The V end was cut by 6 bases, the J end by 4 bases, with 12 bases between. The CDR3 sequence is 13 residues long. This CDR3 is CASSLDRPYGYTF. CDR3 nucleotides: TGCGCCAGCAGCCTCGACAGGCCCTATGGCTACACCTTC.

The rearrangement uses TRBV5-6 and TRBJ2-1; weak D call: TRBD2 (6 bases). The germline V and J ends were trimmed by 2 bases and 0 bases, with 12 bases remaining between them. Germline loops: CDR1 SGHDT, CDR2 YYEEEE. CDR3 length equals 16 residues. Here the CDR3 reads CASSFNAGNSYNEQFF. The CDR3 DNA sequence: TGTGCCAGCAGCTTTAATGCGGGAAACTCCTACAATGAGCAGTTCTTC.

J is TRBJ2-1 and V is TRBV13, with 12 bases matching TRBD2. Germline assignment: CDR1 PRHDT and CDR2 FYEKMQ (reference sequence). The CDR3 is 15 amino acids. With V trimmed by 4 bases and J by 10 bases, 8 bases remained unmatched. CDR3 nucleotide sequence: TGTGCCAGCAGCTCTGGGGCTAGCGGGAGGGAGGAGCAGTTCTTC. Protein sequence: CASSSGASGREEQFF.

J is TRBJ2-7 and V is TRBV6-5, with a weak D call TRBD1 (6 bases). The V and J ends lost 4 bases and 0 bases respectively, with 10 bases between them. This CDR3 comprises 14 residues. CDR1 is MNHEY and CDR2 is SVGAGI in the germline V gene. CDR3 bases: TGTGCCAGCAGTTCCCGGGACACCTCCTACGAGCAGTACTTC. As protein: CASSSRDTSYEQYF.

This chain uses TRBV27 with TRBJ2-7, with 8 bases fitting TRBD2. CDR3 length: 16 amino acids. Looked up from germline, CDR1 is MNHEY and CDR2 is SMNVEV (reference sequence). The V and J ends lost 8 bases and 0 bases, in that order; junction bases with no gene match: 12. This CDR3 is CASVKVAGSSSYEQYF. The CDR3 DNA reads as TGTGCCAGCGTAAAGGTAGCGGGATCGAGCTCCTACGAGCAGTACTTC.

The chain carries TRBV5-1 and TRBJ2-4, with TRBD2 matching over 9 bases. The CDR3 spans 16 residues. The V segment lost 8 bases and the J segment 1 base; nucleotides outside the gene matches: 10. Germline V gene lookup returns CDR1 SGHRS and CDR2 YFSETQ. The CDR3 DNA is TGCGCCAGGTATTATAGCGGGAGTATTGCCAAAAACATTCAGTACTTC. Translating it yields CARYYSGSIAKNIQYF.

V is TRBV7-2 and J is TRBJ2-7; D ambiguous. Per the germline V gene, CDR1 is SGHTA and CDR2 is FQGNSA. V lost 2 bases and J 6 bases, leaving 23 bases between the germline ends. The CDR3 runs to 17 residues. The CDR3 region has the DNA TGTGCCAGCAGCTTAAAAAGTTCGGCCGCCGGTCGCTCCGAGCAGTACTTC. Its translation: CASSLKSSAAGRSEQYF.

This chain joins TRBV30 and TRBJ1-3; D ambiguous. Trimming left V 2 bases short and J 0 bases short, with 8 bases between. CDR3 size: 14 residues. The germline V gene has CDR1 GTSNPN and CDR2 SVGIG (reference sequence). The CDR3 region has the DNA TGTGCCTGGAGTTACACGAGCTCTGGAAACACCATATATTTT. Translated, it gives CAWSYTSSGNTIYF.